The 25 T cell receptor beta chains below all came from one sample that was sequenced in a study of blood T cell repertoires in COVID-19. Sequencing was performed with immunoSEQ multiplex PCR; in TCRdb, only in-frame clones are kept and a portion is missing. Altogether a few hundred thousand clones are present, around four fifths being singletons, with the ten largest covering roughly 1.9%. The sample consisted of peripheral blood. All receptors come from a man aged 25-45 years who had recovered from COVID-19.

The chain combines TRBV15 with TRBJ1-1; D perhaps matches TRBD1 (6 bases). Germline CDR1 LNHNV, CDR2 YYDKDF (reference sequence). Trimming left V 7 bases short and J 1 base short, with 7 bases between. CDR3 length equals 12 residues. This CDR3 reads CATKQGNTEAFF. The CDR3 DNA sequence: TGTGCCACCAAACAGGGGAACACTGAAGCTTTCTTT.

V is TRBV4-1 and J is TRBJ2-3; 8 bases are shared with TRBD1. V was clipped by 0 bases and J by 8 bases; unmatched bases: 13. This CDR3 comprises 17 residues. CDR1 and CDR2 (germline): MGHRA, YSYEKL. The CDR3 sequence: CASSQDEAGGSLRTQYF. The CDR3 DNA follows: TGCGCCAGCAGCCAAGATGAAGCAGGGGGCTCCCTGCGTACGCAGTATTTT.

The chain is built from TRBV19 and TRBJ2-7; 7 nucleotides align to TRBD2. J was trimmed by 9 bases and V by 6 bases; bases with no gene match: 14. Germline lookup yields CDR1 LNHDA and CDR2 SQIVND (reference sequence). The CDR3 runs 14 residues. In DNA form, the CDR3 reads TGTGCCAGTAGGCCCCACGGGGGGTCATTGGGGCAGTACTTC. This codes for CASRPHGGSLGQYF.

This clone ranks as medium-sized. The genes are TRBV6-2 or TRBV6-3 and TRBJ1-2; 7 nucleotides line up with TRBD1. The V segment lost 0 bases and the J segment 6 bases; nucleotides outside the gene matches: 10. This CDR3 is built from 16 residues. Germline lookup yields CDR1 MNHEY and CDR2 SVGEGT. The CDR3 reads CASSYSAGQLRDGYTF. DNA for the CDR3: TGTGCCAGCAGTTACTCCGCGGGACAGCTACGAGATGGCTACACCTTC.

The chain combines TRBV7-3 with TRBJ2-1; D is possibly TRBD2 (6 bases). CDR1 is SGHTA, CDR2 FQGTGA, per germline. This CDR3 contains 12 residues. Trimming removed 5 bases at V and 10 bases at J, with 12 bases between. CDR3 sequence: CASSRFGGEQFF. CDR3 nucleotide sequence: TGTGCCAGCAGCCGATTTGGGGGGGAGCAGTTCTTC.

This sequence joins TRBV27 and TRBJ1-2; D uncertain. The CDR3 sequence is 15 residues long. Per the germline V gene, CDR1 is MNHEY and CDR2 is SMNVEV (reference sequence). V lost 6 bases, J lost 7 bases, and 21 bases lay in between. The CDR3 loop reads CASRPSGRGSAGYTF. Here the CDR3 DNA reads TGTGCCAGCAGACCCTCGGGTCGGGGTAGTGCTGGCTACACCTTC.

The rearrangement joins TRBV12-5 to TRBJ2-7; 8 nucleotides match TRBD2. The CDR3 loop spans 13 amino acids. V was clipped by 1 base and J by 12 bases; unmatched bases: 8. Germline CDR1 LGHNT, CDR2 FRNRAP. CDR3 sequence reads: CASGLDPRGERYF. The CDR3 DNA follows: TGTGCTAGTGGTTTGGACCCGCGGGGGGAAAGGTACTTC.

The chain combines TRBV5-1 with TRBJ2-7; D might be TRBD2 (5 bases). CDR3 length: 13 residues. Trimming shortened V by 0 bases and J by 4 bases, and 8 bases separated the two germline ends. CDR1 and CDR2 (germline): SGHRS, YFSETQ. Written as DNA, the CDR3 is TGCGCCAGCAGCTTGGCATCGGGGTACGAGCAGTACTTC. Encoded protein: CASSLASGYEQYF.

The chain recombines TRBV5-1 with TRBJ2-1; 9 nucleotides line up with TRBD2. The CDR3 is 15 amino acids. V was clipped by 4 bases and J by 5 bases; unmatched bases: 7. Germline-derived CDR1 and CDR2 are SGHRS and YFSETQ. CDR3 residues: CASSLGLARDNEQFF. The DNA for the CDR3 is TGCGCCAGCAGCCTGGGACTAGCTCGGGACAATGAGCAGTTCTTC.

This chain joins TRBV4-1 and TRBJ1-1; D remains unclear. V gave up 4 bases and J gave up 3 bases, with 9 bases separating them. This CDR3 comprises 13 residues. In germline, CDR1 is MGHRA, CDR2 YSYEKL. The CDR3 here is CASSLGRDTEAFF. CDR3 nucleotide sequence: TGCGCCAGCAGCCTCGGGCGGGACACTGAAGCTTTCTTT.

V is TRBV5-5 and J is TRBJ1-2; TRBD1 is a possible D gene (5 bases). The CDR3 extends over 13 amino acids. The V end was cut by 4 bases, the J end by 8 bases, with 15 bases between. Germline CDR1 is SGHKS and CDR2 is YYEKEE (reference sequence). CDR3 DNA: TGTGCCAGCAGCACCGGGCAAGGGGAAGGCTACACCTTC. It yields the protein CASSTGQGEGYTF. The whole variable domain, remainder taken from reference TRBV5-5 and TRBJ1-2, is DAGVTQSPTHLIKTRGQQVTLRCSPISGHKSVSWYQQVLGQGPQFIFQYYEKEERGRGNFPDRFSARQFPNYSSELNVNALLLGDSALYLCASSTGQGEGYTFGSGTRLTVV.

The rearrangement joins TRBV9 to TRBJ2-3; D gene ambiguous. CDR3 length: 15 amino acids. Germline assignment: CDR1 SGDLS and CDR2 YYNGEE. The V gene lost 4 bases and the J gene lost 3 bases, with 15 bases spanning the gap. The CDR3 loop is CASSRGPAVTDTQYF. For the CDR3, the DNA is TGTGCCAGCAGCAGAGGCCCGGCCGTGACAGATACGCAGTATTTT.

This clone has more than one count but fewer than ten. This rearrangement joins TRBV6-5 to TRBJ1-4; D is uncertain. The V gene's germline CDR1 is MNHEY and CDR2 SVGAGI. Trimming took off 1 base at V and 12 bases at J, with 6 bases between the two ends. CDR3 length equals 11 residues. The CDR3 nucleotides are TGTGCCAGCAGTTACTACGGGGAACTGTTTTTT. Protein product: CASSYYGELFF.

This CDR3 is CASSVSPTVGEAFF. For the CDR3, the DNA is TGTGCCAGCAGCGTTTCGCCGACAGTAGGTGAAGCTTTCTTT. V and J are TRBV9 and TRBJ1-1; tentative D call: TRBD1 (5 bases). The V gene lost 2 bases and the J gene lost 7 bases, with 15 bases spanning the gap. Germline V gives CDR1 SGDLS, CDR2 YYNGEE. This CDR3 region has 14 residues.

The chain has TRBV24-1 and TRBJ1-5; D is undetermined. The CDR3 loop spans 15 amino acids. Germline CDR1 reads KGHDR; CDR2 reads SFDVKD. V was shortened by 7 bases and J by 1 base, with 13 bases between the two germline ends. The CDR3 DNA follows: TGTGCCACCAGCTCAGATCGGGTCAGCAATCAGCCCCAGCATTTT. This sequence encodes CATSSDRVSNQPQHF.

The CDR3 protein is CAISSQGNSGNTIYF. The CDR3, as DNA: TGTGCCATCAGCTCCCAGGGGAACTCTGGAAACACCATATATTTT. The chain recombines TRBV10-3 with TRBJ1-3, with D perhaps TRBD1 (6 bases). Trimming shortened V by 6 bases and J by 0 bases, and 12 bases separated the two germline ends. This CDR3 is 15 amino acids long. Germline V lookup: CDR1 ENHRY, CDR2 SYGVKD.

A few counts support this clone. The chain combines TRBV12-5 with TRBJ2-7, with 7 positions matching TRBD2. This CDR3 comprises 15 residues. CDR1 is LGHNT and CDR2 is FRNRAP in the germline V gene. J lost 6 bases, V lost 0 bases, and 8 bases had no gene match. In nucleotides, the CDR3 is TGTGCTAGTGGTTTGGTACGGGGACCGGGAGGCGAGCAGTACTTC. This encodes CASGLVRGPGGEQYF. The whole variable domain, remainder taken from reference TRBV12-5 and TRBJ2-7, is DARVTQTPRHKVTEMGQEVTMRCQPILGHNTVFWYRQTMMQGLELLAYFRNRAPLDDSGMPKDRFSAEMPDATLATLKIQPSEPRDSAVYFCASGLVRGPGGEQYFGPGTRLTVT.

A few counts support this clone. This chain uses TRBV2 with TRBJ2-2; D unresolved. Trimming removed 5 bases from V and 6 bases from J, with 10 bases in between. Germline V lookup: CDR1 SNHLY, CDR2 FYNNEI. The CDR3 is 13 amino acids. This CDR3 is CASSSLAAGELFF. As DNA, the CDR3 is TGTGCCAGCAGTTCCTTAGCAGCCGGGGAGCTGTTTTTT.

This clone was picked up one time. This chain joins TRBV4-1 and TRBJ2-5; D is ambiguous. The CDR3 loop spans 15 amino acids. Per germline, CDR1 MGHRA and CDR2 YSYEKL. Deletions cut 0 bases from V and 2 bases from J, with 10 bases between. The CDR3 DNA sequence: TGCGCCAGCAGCCAAGATGGAGTAGCTCAAGAGACCCAGTACTTC. Protein product: CASSQDGVAQETQYF.

This chain links TRBV5-1 with TRBJ2-1; D might be TRBD1 (6 bases). The V end lost 3 bases, the J end lost 9 bases, and 10 bases lay between the germline ends. The CDR3 runs 12 residues. CDR1 SGHRS and CDR2 YFSETQ come from the germline V gene. The CDR3 sequence: CASSSTGTEQFF. DNA of the CDR3: TGCGCCAGCAGCTCTACAGGGACTGAGCAGTTCTTC.

The chain uses TRBV5-4 and TRBJ1-2, with 8 nucleotides matching TRBD1. This CDR3 has 14 residues. V lost 3 bases, J lost 3 bases, and 4 bases stayed unmatched. Germline V CDR1 and CDR2: SGHNT, YYREEE (reference sequence). CDR3 sequence reads: CASSSGGAYYGYTF. The CDR3 DNA reads TGTGCCAGCAGCTCAGGGGGCGCTTACTATGGCTACACCTTC.

A single count supports this clone. The chain couples TRBV6-5 to TRBJ1-2; TRBD1 aligns across 7 bases. This CDR3 has 14 residues. CDR1 and CDR2 from the germline V gene are MNHEY and SVGAGI. The junction had 9 bases not matched to a gene; V was cut back by 6 bases and J by 5 bases. This CDR3 reads CASSLRQGSYGYTF. Written as DNA, the CDR3 is TGTGCCAGCAGCTTAAGACAGGGAAGTTATGGCTACACCTTC.

The V gene is TRBV11-2, the J gene TRBJ1-1; D gene uncertain. From germline, CDR1 is SGHAT and CDR2 FQNNGV. This CDR3 spans 14 amino acids. With 3 bases removed from V and 4 bases from J, the gap between germline ends came to 12 bases. This CDR3 reads CASSFEQSRTEAFF. The CDR3 DNA reads TGTGCCAGCAGCTTTGAACAGTCGCGCACTGAAGCTTTCTTT.

This rearrangement joins TRBV20-1 to TRBJ1-1; D is perhaps TRBD1 (5 bases). The CDR3 is made up of 13 amino acids. Germline V lookup: CDR1 DFQATT, CDR2 SNEGSKA (reference sequence). Trimming left V 3 bases short and J 0 bases short, with 8 bases between. The chain's CDR3 is CSASRQLNTEAFF. The DNA for the CDR3 is TGCAGTGCTAGTAGACAGTTGAACACTGAAGCTTTCTTT.

The chain recombines TRBV12-3 or TRBV12-4 with TRBJ1-2; D not resolved. This CDR3 comprises 12 residues. The V and J ends lost 4 bases and 3 bases respectively, with 6 bases between them. The CDR3 DNA reads as TGTGCCAGCAGTTCCCTCGACTATGGCTACACCTTC. Translating gives CASSSLDYGYTF.